This TCR beta chain appears in the sequencing data of a study of identifying expanded T cells in peripheral blood. Measured with immunoSEQ multiplex PCR; TCRdb has only the in-frame clones, and not every one. The sample lists over 85,000 clones; 70% to 90% were seen once. CDR1 is LGHNA, CDR2 YSLEER, per germline. There are 16 residues in the CDR3. Trimming took 0 bases from V and 6 from J; bases not matched to a gene: 5. Healthy donors had no documented immune events, such as infections, while sampled. The source of this sequence is a person between 18 and 75 years old in good health. The chain carries TRBV4-3 and TRBJ2-2; 9 nucleotides match TRBD2. The sequenced sample consisted of blood. The CDR3 spells CASSQDRRGGPGELFF. Written as DNA, the CDR3 is TGCGCCAGCAGCCAAGATAGGCGGGGGGGCCCCGGGGAGCTGTTTTTT.